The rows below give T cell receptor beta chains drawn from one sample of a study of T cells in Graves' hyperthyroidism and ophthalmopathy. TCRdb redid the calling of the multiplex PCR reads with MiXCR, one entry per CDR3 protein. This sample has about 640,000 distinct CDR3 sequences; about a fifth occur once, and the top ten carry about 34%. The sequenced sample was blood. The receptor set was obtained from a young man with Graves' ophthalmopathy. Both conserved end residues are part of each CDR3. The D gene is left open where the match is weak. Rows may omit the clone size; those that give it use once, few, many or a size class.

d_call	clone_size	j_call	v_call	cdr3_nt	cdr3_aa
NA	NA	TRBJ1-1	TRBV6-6	TGTGCCAGCAGTTACCCACCCGCGGAAGCTTTCTTT	CASSYPPAEAFF
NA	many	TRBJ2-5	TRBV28	TGTGCCAGCAGCCCGAGCCATATCCGGAGGAGGGGGCGGGAGACCCAGTACTTC	CASSPSHIRRRGRETQYF
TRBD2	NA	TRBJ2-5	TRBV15	TGTGCCACCAGCAAACACGGGAGGGCAGACGCGTACCAAGAGACCCAGTACTTC	CATSKHGRADAYQETQYF
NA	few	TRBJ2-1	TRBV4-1	TGCGCCAGCAGCCTCATAGGGCAGGGCGTCGACAATGAGCAGTTCTTC	CASSLIGQGVDNEQFF
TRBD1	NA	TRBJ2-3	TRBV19	TGTGCCAGTAGTATGGGACAGGTGGGAGATACGCAGTATTTT	CASSMGQVGDTQYF
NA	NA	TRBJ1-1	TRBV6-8	TGTGCCAGCGAACCCCTGGGCGGTCCTCAGGTAAATAAGGAAGCTTTCTTT	CASEPLGGPQVNKEAFF
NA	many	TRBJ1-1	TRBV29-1	TGCAGCGTCGGATCAGCGCTTGGAGCTTTCTTT	CSVGSALGAFF
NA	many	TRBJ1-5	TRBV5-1	TGCGCCAGCAGCCCCATGGGGGGTCAGCCCCAGCATTTT	CASSPMGGQPQHF
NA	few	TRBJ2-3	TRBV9	TGTGCCAGCAGCGTAGGGTTCCGGACTAGCACAGATACGCAGTATTTT	CASSVGFRTSTDTQYF
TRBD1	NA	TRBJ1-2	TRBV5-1	TGCGCCACCTCGACAGGGACGGACTATGGCTACACCTTC	CATSTGTDYGYTF
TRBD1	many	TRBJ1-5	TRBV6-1	TGTGCCAGCCGATTAACAGGGGGTAAGGAGCCCCAGCATTTT	CASRLTGGKEPQHF
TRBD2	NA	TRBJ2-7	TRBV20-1	TGCAGTGCCCCGGGGGGGGCCACCTACGAGCAGTACTTC	CSAPGGATYEQYF
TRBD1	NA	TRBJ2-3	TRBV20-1	TGCAGCGCCAGGACAGGGGCGACAGATACGCAGTATTTT	CSARTGATDTQYF
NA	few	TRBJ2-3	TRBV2	TGTGCCACCGAGACTGGGGGACCCACAGATACGCAGTATTTT	CATETGGPTDTQYF
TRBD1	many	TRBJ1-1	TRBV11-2	TGTGCCAGCAGCTTAACCCCGGGACAGGGAAAGGTGAACACTGAAGCTTTCTTT	CASSLTPGQGKVNTEAFF
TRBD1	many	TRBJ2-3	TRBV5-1	TGCGCCAGCAGCTTGCCGACAGGGGGAGGAGATACGCAGTATTTT	CASSLPTGGGDTQYF
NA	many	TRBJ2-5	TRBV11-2	TGTGCCAGCAGTTTGGGACGACAGGAGACCCAGTACTTC	CASSLGRQETQYF
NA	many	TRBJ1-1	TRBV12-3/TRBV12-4	TGTGCCAGCATCGGAGCGAGGGTAGGGAGAGAGGAAACTGAAGCTTTCTTT	CASIGARVGREETEAFF
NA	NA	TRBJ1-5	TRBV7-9	TGTGCCACCGCAAAGGCGAGGGATCAGCCCCAGCATTTT	CATAKARDQPQHF
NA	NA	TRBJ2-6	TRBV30	TGTGCCTGGAGTCTGAAGAGGTTCGCTGGGGCCAACGTCCTGACTTTC	CAWSLKRFAGANVLTF
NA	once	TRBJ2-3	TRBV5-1	TGCGCCAGCAGCTTGGCCGACTATCGGGCCACAGATACGCAGTATTTT	CASSLADYRATDTQYF
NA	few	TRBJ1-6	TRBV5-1	TGCGCCAGCCGCTTCCAGGCCGCGCCGAATTCACCCCTCCACTTT	CASRFQAAPNSPLHF
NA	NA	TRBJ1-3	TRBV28	TGTGCCAGTCTCGGTGCCTCCTCTGGAAACACCATATATTTT	CASLGASSGNTIYF
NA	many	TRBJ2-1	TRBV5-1	TGCGCCAGCAGTCGGGGAGCGGGCGACAATGAGCAGTTCTTC	CASSRGAGDNEQFF
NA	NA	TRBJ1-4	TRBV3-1	TGTGCCAGCAGCCGAGTATCCGCGCCAAGTTCAACTAATGAAAAACTGTTTTTT	CASSRVSAPSSTNEKLFF
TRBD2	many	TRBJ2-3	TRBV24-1	TGTGCCACCAGTGATCCCGCGGGAGGCACAGATACGCAGTATTTT	CATSDPAGGTDTQYF
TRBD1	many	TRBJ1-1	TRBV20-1	TGCAGTGCTAGAGTGGGGGGACAGGTGAACACTGAAGCTTTCTTT	CSARVGGQVNTEAFF
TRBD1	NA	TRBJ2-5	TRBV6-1	TGTGCCAGCAGAGAAGTCAGGGGGAGCAGACAAGAGACCCAGTACTTC	CASREVRGSRQETQYF
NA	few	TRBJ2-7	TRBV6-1	TGTGCGATACGGGGGGCGAGCTCCTACGAGCAGTACTTC	CAIRGASSYEQYF
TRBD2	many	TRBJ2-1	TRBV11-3	TGTGCCAGCAGCTTAGATAGGGCGGGAGCCTACAATGAGCAGTTCTTC	CASSLDRAGAYNEQFF
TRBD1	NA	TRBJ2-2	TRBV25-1	TGTGCCAGCAGTGGGTCCGGGACAGTGAACACCGGGGAGCTGTTTTTT	CASSGSGTVNTGELFF
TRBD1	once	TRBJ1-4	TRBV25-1	TGTGCCAGCGCAGGGACAGGGGAGTATGAAAAACTGTTTTTT	CASAGTGEYEKLFF
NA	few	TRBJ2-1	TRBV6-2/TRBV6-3	TGTGCCAGCACCTCTAGCGTATTAGGTGAGCAGTTCTTC	CASTSSVLGEQFF
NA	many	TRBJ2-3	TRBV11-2	TGTGCCAGCAGCTTAGCGGGAAAGGGCACAGATACGCAGTATTTT	CASSLAGKGTDTQYF
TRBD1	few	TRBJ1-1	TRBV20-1	TGCAGTGCTAGAGAGGGGACAGTGAACACTGAAGCTTTCTTT	CSAREGTVNTEAFF
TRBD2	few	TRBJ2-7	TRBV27	TGTGCCAGCTCGCAGCGGGGACCCTACGAGCAGTACTTC	CASSQRGPYEQYF
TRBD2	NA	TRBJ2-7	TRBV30	TGTGCCTGGAGTGTCGGGAGGGGAGAGCAGTACTTC	CAWSVGRGEQYF
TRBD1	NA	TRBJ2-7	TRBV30	TGTGCCTGGAGTAAACAGGGGGCAGGCGAGCAGTACTTC	CAWSKQGAGEQYF
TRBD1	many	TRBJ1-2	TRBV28	TGTGCCAGCAGTTGGGGACAGTCTTATGGCTACACCTTC	CASSWGQSYGYTF
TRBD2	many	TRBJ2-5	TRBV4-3	TGCGCCAGCAGCGCTCGACTAGCAGGAGGGACCCAGTACTTC	CASSARLAGGTQYF
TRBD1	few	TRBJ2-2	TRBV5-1	TGCGCCAGCAGCTCCCCAGGGGGGAACACCGGGGAGCTGTTTTTT	CASSSPGGNTGELFF
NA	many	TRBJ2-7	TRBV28	TGTGCCAGCACCGCGGGCCAGGAACCCTACGAGCAGTACTTC	CASTAGQEPYEQYF
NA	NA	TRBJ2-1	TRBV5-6	TGTGCCAGCAGCCCTGGGACGTCGGCGATTGAGCAGTTCTTC	CASSPGTSAIEQFF
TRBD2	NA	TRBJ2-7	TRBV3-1	TGTGCCAGCAGCCAAGATGAAGGGCTAGCGGGAGAGGATGAGCAGTACTTC	CASSQDEGLAGEDEQYF
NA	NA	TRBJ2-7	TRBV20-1	TGCAGTGCTAGAGATTACAGGGCGAGCTCCTACGAGCAGTACTTC	CSARDYRASSYEQYF
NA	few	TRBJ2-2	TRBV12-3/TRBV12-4	TGTGCCAGCAGCGCGCCGCCACAGACCGGGGAGCTGTTTTTT	CASSAPPQTGELFF
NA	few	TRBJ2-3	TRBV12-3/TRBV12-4	TGTGCCAGCAGCCCTGGGCGGGGCGGCACAGATACGCAGTATTTT	CASSPGRGGTDTQYF
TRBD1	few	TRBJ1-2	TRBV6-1	TGTGCCAGCAGTCGGGACAGGGTCGGCCTATTTGATGGCTACACCTTC	CASSRDRVGLFDGYTF
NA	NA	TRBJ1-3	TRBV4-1	TGCGCCAGCAGCCAGCTCGCCGGAAACACCATATATTTT	CASSQLAGNTIYF
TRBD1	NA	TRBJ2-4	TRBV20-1	TGCAGTGCTAGAGAAGTACAGGGGGCGCAAAGCATTCAGTACTTC	CSAREVQGAQSIQYF
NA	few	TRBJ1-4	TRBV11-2	TGTGCCAGCAGCCCCTTGCGGGCTGAAAAACTGTTTTTT	CASSPLRAEKLFF
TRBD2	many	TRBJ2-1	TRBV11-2	TGTGCCAGCAGCTTGGGACTAGCAGGTCCTACGTCCTACAATGAGCAGTTCTTC	CASSLGLAGPTSYNEQFF
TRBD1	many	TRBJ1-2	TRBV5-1	TGCGCCAGCAGAACCGGGACAGGGGCTGCTGGCTACACCTTC	CASRTGTGAAGYTF
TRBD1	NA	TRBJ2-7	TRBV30	TGTGCCTGTACCGGGACAGGGGTCTACGAGCAGTACTTC	CACTGTGVYEQYF
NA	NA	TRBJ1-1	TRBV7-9	TGTGCCAGCAGCCGGTCCGACAGTGAAGCTTTCTTT	CASSRSDSEAFF
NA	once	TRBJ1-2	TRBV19	TGTGCCAGTAGTACTACCTGGGAGGGGACCCATGGCTACACCTTC	CASSTTWEGTHGYTF
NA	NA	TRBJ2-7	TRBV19	TGTGCCAGTAGTACCCCCTCTGGGCAAAGATCCTACGAGCAGTACTTC	CASSTPSGQRSYEQYF